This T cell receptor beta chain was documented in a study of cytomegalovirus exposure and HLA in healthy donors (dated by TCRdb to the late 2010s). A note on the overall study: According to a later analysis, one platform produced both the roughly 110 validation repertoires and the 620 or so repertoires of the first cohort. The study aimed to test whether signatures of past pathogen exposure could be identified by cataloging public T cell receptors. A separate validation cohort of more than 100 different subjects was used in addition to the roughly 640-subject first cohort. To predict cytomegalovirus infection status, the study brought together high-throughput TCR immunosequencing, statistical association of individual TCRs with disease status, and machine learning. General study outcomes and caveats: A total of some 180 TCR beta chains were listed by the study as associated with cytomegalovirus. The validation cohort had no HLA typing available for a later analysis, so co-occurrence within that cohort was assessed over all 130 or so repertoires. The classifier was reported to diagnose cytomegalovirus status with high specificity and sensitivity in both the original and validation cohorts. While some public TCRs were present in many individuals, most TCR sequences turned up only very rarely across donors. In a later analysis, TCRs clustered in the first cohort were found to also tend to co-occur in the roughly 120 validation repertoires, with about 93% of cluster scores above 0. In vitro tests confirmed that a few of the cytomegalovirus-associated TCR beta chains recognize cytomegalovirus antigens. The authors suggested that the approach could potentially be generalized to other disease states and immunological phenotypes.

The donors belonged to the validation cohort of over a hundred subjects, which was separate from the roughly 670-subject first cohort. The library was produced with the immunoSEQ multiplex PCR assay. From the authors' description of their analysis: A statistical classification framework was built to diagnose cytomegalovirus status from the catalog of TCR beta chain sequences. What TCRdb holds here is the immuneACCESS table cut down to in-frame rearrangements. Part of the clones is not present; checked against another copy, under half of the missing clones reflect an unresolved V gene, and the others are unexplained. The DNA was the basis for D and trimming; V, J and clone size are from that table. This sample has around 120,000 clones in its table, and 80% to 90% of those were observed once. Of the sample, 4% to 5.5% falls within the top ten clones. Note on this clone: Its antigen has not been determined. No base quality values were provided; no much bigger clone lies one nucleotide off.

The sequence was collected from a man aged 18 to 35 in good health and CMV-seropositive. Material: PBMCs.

The CDR3 reads as follows: CASSERVGGLNEKLFF. At the DNA level, the sequence is TGTGCCAGCAGTGAAAGAGTGGGAGGGTTGAATGAAAAACTGTTTTTT. This receptor chain uses TRBV2 and TRBJ1-4; there is no confident call for the D gene. Inclusive of the bounding cysteine and phenylalanine, the CDR3 is 16 residues long. Here the CDR3 DNA is all that survives: 48 bases in frame from base 1. The trim is 2 bases for V and 5 bases for J, with a gap of 15 bases between the germline ends. The CDR1 and CDR2 encoded by the germline V gene are SNHLY and FYNNEI.